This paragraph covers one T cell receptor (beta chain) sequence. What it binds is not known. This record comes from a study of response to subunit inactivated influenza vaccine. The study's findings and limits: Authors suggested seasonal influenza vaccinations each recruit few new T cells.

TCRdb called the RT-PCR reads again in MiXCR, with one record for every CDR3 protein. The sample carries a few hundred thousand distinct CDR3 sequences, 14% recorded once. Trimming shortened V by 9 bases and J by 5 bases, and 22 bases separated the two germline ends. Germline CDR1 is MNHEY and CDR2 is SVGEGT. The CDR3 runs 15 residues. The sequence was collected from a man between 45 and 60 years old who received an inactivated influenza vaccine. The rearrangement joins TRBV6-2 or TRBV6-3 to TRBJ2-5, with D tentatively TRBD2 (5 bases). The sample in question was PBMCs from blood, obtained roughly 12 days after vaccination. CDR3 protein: CASRNRGPLRETQYF. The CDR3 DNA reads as TGTGCCAGTAGAAACCGGGGTCCCCTGCGGGAGACCCAGTACTTC.